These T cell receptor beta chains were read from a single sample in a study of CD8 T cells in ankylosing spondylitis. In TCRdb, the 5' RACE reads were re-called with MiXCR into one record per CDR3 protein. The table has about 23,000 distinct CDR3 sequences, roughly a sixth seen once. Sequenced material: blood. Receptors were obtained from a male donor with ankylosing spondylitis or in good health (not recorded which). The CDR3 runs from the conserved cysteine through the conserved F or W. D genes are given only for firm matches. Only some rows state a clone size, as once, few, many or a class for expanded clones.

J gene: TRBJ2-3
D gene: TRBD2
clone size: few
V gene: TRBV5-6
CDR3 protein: CASSLPGLAGNTQYF
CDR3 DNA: TGTGCCAGCAGCCTTCCGGGACTAGCGGGAAATACGCAGTATTTT

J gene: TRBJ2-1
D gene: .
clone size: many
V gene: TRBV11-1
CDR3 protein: CASSPDQPSNNEQFF
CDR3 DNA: TGTGCCAGCAGCCCCGACCAACCATCGAACAATGAGCAGTTCTTC

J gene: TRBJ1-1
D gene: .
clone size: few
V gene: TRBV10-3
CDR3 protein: CAIGSWGGTRTEAFF
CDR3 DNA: TGTGCCATCGGTAGCTGGGGGGGTACTAGGACTGAAGCTTTCTTT

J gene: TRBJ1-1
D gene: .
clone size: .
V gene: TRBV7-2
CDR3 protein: CASSHLEGEAFF
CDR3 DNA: TGTGCCAGCAGCCACCTAGAGGGGGAAGCTTTCTTT

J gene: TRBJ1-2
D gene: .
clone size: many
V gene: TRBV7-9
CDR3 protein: CASSGSGGYTF
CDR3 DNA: TGTGCCAGCAGCGGTTCGGGCGGCTACACCTTC

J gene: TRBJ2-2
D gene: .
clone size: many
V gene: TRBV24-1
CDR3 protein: CATSDSGYTGELFF
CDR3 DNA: TGTGCCACCAGTGATTCAGGGTACACCGGGGAGCTGTTTTTT

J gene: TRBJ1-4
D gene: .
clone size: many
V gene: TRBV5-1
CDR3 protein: CASSLLPDSEKLFF
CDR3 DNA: TGCGCCAGCAGCTTGCTACCGGACAGTGAAAAACTGTTTTTT

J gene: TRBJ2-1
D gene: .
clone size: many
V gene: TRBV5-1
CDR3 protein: CASSLVYNEQFF
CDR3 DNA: TGCGCCAGCAGCTTGGTCTACAATGAGCAGTTCTTC

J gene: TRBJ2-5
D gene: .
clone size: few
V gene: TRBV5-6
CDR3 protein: CASSLAGTRETQYF
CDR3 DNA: TGTGCCAGCAGCTTGGCCGGGACAAGGGAGACCCAGTACTTC

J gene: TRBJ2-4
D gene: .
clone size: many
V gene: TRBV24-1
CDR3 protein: CATSDLREGNIQYF
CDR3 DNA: TGTGCCACCAGTGATTTGAGAGAGGGAAACATTCAGTACTTC

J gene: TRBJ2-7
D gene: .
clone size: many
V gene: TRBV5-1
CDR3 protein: CASSLDRPGPYEQYF
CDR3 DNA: TGCGCCAGCAGCCTTGACAGGCCGGGCCCCTACGAGCAGTACTTC

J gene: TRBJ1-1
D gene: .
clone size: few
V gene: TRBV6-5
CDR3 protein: CASSYSALRRNTEAFF
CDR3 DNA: TGTGCCAGCAGTTACTCGGCCCTAAGAAGGAACACTGAAGCTTTCTTT

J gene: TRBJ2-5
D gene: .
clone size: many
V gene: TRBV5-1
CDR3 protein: CASSLGARTREETQYF
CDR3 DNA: TGCGCCAGCAGCTTGGGGGCTAGGACACGGGAAGAGACCCAGTACTTC

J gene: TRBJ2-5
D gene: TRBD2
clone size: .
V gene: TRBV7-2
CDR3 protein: CASSHLGEAGAQETQYF
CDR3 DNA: TGTGCCAGCAGCCATCTAGGGGAAGCGGGAGCCCAAGAGACCCAGTACTTC

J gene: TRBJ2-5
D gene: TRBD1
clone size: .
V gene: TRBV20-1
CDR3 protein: CSTRGQSQETQYF
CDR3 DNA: TGCAGTACTAGGGGGCAGTCACAAGAGACCCAGTACTTC

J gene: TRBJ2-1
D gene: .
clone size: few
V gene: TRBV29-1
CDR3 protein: CSVDRDEQFF
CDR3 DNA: TGCAGCGTTGATCGGGATGAGCAGTTCTTC

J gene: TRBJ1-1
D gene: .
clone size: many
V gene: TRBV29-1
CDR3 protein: CSATPGGAGITEAFF
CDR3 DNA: TGCAGCGCCACGCCCGGGGGGGCAGGGATCACTGAAGCTTTCTTT

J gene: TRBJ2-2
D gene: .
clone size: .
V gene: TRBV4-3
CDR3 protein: CASSQGPAGPTWAGELFF
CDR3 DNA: TGCGCCAGCAGCCAGGGTCCCGCAGGACCAACCTGGGCCGGGGAGCTGTTTTTT

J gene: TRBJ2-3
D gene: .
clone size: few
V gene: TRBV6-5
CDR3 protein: CASSYDWDTDTQYF
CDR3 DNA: TGTGCCAGCAGTTACGATTGGGACACAGATACGCAGTATTTT

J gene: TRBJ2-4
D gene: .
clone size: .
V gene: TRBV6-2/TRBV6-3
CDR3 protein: CASTTSPSAKNIQYF
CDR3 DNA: TGTGCCAGCACCACAAGCCCGTCAGCCAAAAACATTCAGTACTTC

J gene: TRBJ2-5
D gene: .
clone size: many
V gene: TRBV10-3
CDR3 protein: CAISASGRQETQYF
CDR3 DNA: TGTGCCATCAGTGCTTCTGGGCGGCAAGAGACCCAGTACTTC

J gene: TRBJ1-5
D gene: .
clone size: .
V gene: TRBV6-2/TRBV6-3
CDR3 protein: CASSTTGHSNQPQHF
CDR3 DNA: TGTGCCAGCAGTACTACAGGGCATAGCAATCAGCCCCAGCATTTT

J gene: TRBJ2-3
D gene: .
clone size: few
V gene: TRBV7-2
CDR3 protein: CASSLGYTDTQYF
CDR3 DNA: TGTGCCAGCAGCTTAGGGTACACAGATACGCAGTATTTT

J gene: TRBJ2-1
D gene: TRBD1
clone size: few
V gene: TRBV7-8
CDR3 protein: CASSFRTGNNEQFF
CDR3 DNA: TGTGCCAGCAGCTTCAGGACAGGGAACAATGAGCAGTTCTTC

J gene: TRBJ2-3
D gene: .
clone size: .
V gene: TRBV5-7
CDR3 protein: CASSLAYRCTDTQYF
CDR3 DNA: TGTGCCAGCAGCTTGGCCTACAGATGCACAGATACGCAGTATTTT

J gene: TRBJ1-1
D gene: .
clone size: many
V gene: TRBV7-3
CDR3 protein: CASSPLFGSYTEAFF
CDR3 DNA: TGTGCCAGCAGCCCTCTCTTTGGGAGTTACACTGAAGCTTTCTTT

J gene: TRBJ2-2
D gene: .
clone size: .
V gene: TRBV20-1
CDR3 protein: CSARNPVGANTGELFF
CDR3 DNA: TGCAGTGCTAGGAACCCGGTGGGGGCGAACACCGGGGAGCTGTTTTTT

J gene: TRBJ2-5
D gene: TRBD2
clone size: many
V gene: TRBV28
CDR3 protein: CASSGLAGLGETQYF
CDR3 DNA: TGTGCCAGCAGTGGACTAGCGGGGTTAGGCGAGACCCAGTACTTC

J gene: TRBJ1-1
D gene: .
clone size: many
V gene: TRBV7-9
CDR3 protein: CASSPDTWSNTEAFF
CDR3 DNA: TGTGCCAGCAGCCCAGACACCTGGTCGAACACTGAAGCTTTCTTT

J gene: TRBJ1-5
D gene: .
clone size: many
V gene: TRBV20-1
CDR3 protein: CSAGGKGVQPQHF
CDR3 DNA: TGCAGTGCTGGAGGGAAGGGCGTTCAGCCCCAGCATTTT

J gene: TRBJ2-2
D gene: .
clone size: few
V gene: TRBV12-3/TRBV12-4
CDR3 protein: CASSHGDTGELFF
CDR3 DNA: TGTGCCAGCAGCCATGGGGACACCGGGGAGCTGTTTTTT

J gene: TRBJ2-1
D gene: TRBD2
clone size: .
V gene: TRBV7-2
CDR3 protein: CASSLRLAVGGGQFF
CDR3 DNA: TGTGCCAGCAGCCTACGGCTAGCGGTGGGTGGGGGGCAGTTCTTC

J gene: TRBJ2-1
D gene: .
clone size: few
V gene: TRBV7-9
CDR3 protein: CASSTGLGSYNEQFF
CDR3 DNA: TGTGCCAGCAGCACCGGACTTGGATCCTACAATGAGCAGTTCTTC

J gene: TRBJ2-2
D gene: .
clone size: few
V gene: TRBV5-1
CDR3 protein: CASSLAGETGELFF
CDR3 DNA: TGCGCCAGCAGCTTGGCCGGGGAGACCGGGGAGCTGTTTTTT

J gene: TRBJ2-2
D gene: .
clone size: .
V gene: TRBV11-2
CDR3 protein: CASSPRLGPNTGELFF
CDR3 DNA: TGTGCCAGCAGCCCCAGGCTGGGGCCCAACACCGGGGAGCTGTTTTTT

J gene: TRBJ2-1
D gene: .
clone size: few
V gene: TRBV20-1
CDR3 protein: CSVAINEQFF
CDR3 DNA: TGCAGTGTTGCGATCAATGAGCAGTTCTTC

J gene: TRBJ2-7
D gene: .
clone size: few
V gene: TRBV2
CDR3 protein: CASSDSGYEQYF
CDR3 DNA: TGTGCCAGCAGTGATTCAGGATACGAGCAGTACTTC

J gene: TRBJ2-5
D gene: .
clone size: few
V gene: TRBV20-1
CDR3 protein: CSARDQRETQYF
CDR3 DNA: TGCAGTGCTAGAGACCAACGGGAGACCCAGTACTTC

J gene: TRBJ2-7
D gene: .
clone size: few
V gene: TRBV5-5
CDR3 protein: CASSWGRYEQYF
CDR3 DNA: TGTGCCAGCAGCTGGGGGCGGTACGAGCAGTACTTC

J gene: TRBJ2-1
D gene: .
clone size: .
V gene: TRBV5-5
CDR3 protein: CASSFTNNEQFF
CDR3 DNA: TGTGCCAGCAGCTTCACGAACAATGAGCAGTTCTTC

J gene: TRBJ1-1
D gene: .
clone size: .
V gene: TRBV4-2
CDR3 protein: CASSLPWAAKNTEAFF
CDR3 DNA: TGTGCCAGCAGCCTCCCGTGGGCAGCAAAAAACACTGAAGCTTTCTTT

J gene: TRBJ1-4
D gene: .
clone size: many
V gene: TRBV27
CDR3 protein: CASRFSSAAVNEKLFF
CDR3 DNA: TGTGCCAGTCGATTTTCTTCGGCGGCAGTCAATGAAAAACTGTTTTTT

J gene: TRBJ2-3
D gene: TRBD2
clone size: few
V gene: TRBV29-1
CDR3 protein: CSARRGSGGSTDTQYF
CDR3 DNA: TGCAGCGCTCGGCGGGGCAGCGGGGGTAGCACAGATACGCAGTATTTT

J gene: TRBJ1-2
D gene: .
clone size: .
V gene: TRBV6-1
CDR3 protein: CASSQGRNYGYTF
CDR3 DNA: TGTGCCAGCAGCCAGGGCCGGAACTATGGCTACACCTTC

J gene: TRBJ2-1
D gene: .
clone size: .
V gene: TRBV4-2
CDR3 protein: CASSQEVGYSYNEQFF
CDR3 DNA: TGTGCCAGCAGCCAAGAGGTGGGCTACTCCTACAATGAGCAGTTCTTC

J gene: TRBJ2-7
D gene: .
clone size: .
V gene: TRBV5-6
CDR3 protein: CASSLSQGISYEQYF
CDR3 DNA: TGTGCCAGCAGCTTGTCCCAGGGTATCTCCTACGAGCAGTACTTC

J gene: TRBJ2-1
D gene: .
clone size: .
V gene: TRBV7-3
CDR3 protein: CASSPNLYGGRGSNEQFF
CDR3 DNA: TGTGCCAGCAGCCCAAACTTGTACGGGGGAAGAGGCTCCAATGAGCAGTTCTTC

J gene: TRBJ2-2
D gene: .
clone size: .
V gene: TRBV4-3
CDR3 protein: CASSQEALRGTGELFF
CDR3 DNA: TGCGCCAGCAGCCAAGAGGCTCTAAGGGGCACCGGGGAGCTGTTTTTT

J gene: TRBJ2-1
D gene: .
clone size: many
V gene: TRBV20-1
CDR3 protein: CSAPGAFPNEQFF
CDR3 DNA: TGCAGTGCCCCCGGGGCGTTTCCCAATGAGCAGTTCTTC

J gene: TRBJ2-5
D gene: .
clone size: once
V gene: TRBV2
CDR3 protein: CASRDTGIRQETQYF
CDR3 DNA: TGTGCCAGCAGAGATACAGGAATTCGCCAAGAGACCCAGTACTTC

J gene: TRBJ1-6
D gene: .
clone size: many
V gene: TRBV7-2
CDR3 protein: CASSLALGLPSPLHF
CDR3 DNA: TGTGCCAGCAGCTTAGCCTTGGGGCTCCCTTCACCCCTCCACTTT

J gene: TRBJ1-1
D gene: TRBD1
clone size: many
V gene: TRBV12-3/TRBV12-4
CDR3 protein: CASTLDRDTEAFF
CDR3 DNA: TGTGCCAGCACCTTGGACAGGGACACTGAAGCTTTCTTT

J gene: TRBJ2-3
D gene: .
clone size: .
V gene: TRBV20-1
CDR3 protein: CSARVGGTQYF
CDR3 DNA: TGCAGTGCTAGGGTGGGGGGTACGCAGTATTTT